This T cell receptor (beta chain) is drawn from a study of T cells in localized non-small cell lung cancer. The assay was immunoSEQ multiplex PCR, and TCRdb's table has in-frame clones only and misses some. The table has around 41,000 clones, around nine tenths seen once. The CDR3 length is 15 residues. The germline V gene has CDR1 SEHNR and CDR2 FQNEAQ (reference sequence). V lost 6 bases to trimming and J lost 3 bases; unmatched junction nucleotides: 6. This clone was seen a few times. The clonotype was recovered from a woman aged 40-75 years with stage II lung adenocarcinoma. The sequences come from PBMCs, collected before any cancer treatment. The chain employs TRBV7-9 and TRBJ1-4, with TRBD1 matching over 8 bases. CDR3 DNA sequence: TGTGCCAGCAGGGGGCAGGGGGCGGCTAATGAAAAACTGTTTTTT. Translating gives CASRGQGAANEKLFF.